The 15 T cell receptor beta chains given below trace back to one sample, sequenced in a study of shared clonotypes between healthy human individuals. TCRdb's table, derived via immunoSEQ multiplex PCR, lists solely in-frame clones and lacks some. The sample holds hundreds of thousands of clones, around 72% seen once. Sequencing was done on a sample of memory CD4+ T cells sorted from blood. Subset given: CD45RA-negative fraction. The receptors derive from a woman aged 25 to 39 in good health.

This clone has a handful of counts. The chain uses TRBV29-1 and TRBJ2-1, with a tentative D call TRBD2 (7 bases). V was shortened by 4 bases and J by 3 bases, with 13 bases between the two germline ends. Germline CDR1 SQVTM, CDR2 ANQGSEA. CDR3 length: 14 amino acids. For the CDR3, the DNA is TGCAGCGTTGCCCACGGGGGGCTCTACAATGAGCAGTTCTTC. It codes for CSVAHGGLYNEQFF.

The chain joins TRBV10-3 to TRBJ2-1; maybe TRBD1 (6 bases). Germline lookup yields CDR1 ENHRY and CDR2 SYGVKD. V lost 3 bases and J lost 4, with 13 bases in between. The CDR3 length is 15 residues. CDR3 loop: CAISDPGDYYNEQFF. CDR3 sequence (DNA): TGTGCCATCAGTGACCCAGGGGATTATTACAATGAGCAGTTCTTC.

This clone was picked up a small number of times. The chain joins TRBV18 to TRBJ1-1, with a weak D call TRBD1 (6 bases). The CDR3 consists of 15 residues. Germline V gene data show CDR1 as KGHSH and CDR2 as LQKENI. Trimming stripped 3 bases from V and 7 bases from J, with 18 bases between. This chain's CDR3 is CASSPTAGVGYEAFF. Written as DNA, the CDR3 is TGTGCCAGCTCACCTACCGCAGGGGTTGGGTATGAAGCTTTCTTT.

The rearrangement uses TRBV7-2 and TRBJ1-6; D not resolved. Germline assignment: CDR1 SGHTA and CDR2 FQGNSA. V lost 8 bases and J 0 bases, leaving 11 bases between the germline ends. The CDR3 length is 15 residues. The CDR3 is CASQKASSYNSPLHF. CDR3 in DNA: TGTGCCAGCCAGAAGGCGAGCTCCTATAATTCACCCCTCCACTTT.

The chain employs TRBV28 and TRBJ1-2; possible D gene TRBD1, 6 bases. V lost 4 bases, J lost 8 bases, and 14 bases lay in between. This CDR3 contains 13 residues. The V gene's germline CDR1 is MDHEN and CDR2 SYDVKM. CDR3 bases: TGTGCCAGCAGTTCCGGGACATACAAGGGCTACACCTTC. This sequence encodes CASSSGTYKGYTF.

The rearrangement joins TRBV15 to TRBJ2-6; D call uncertain. The length of the CDR3 is 15 residues. Trimming left V 0 bases short and J 0 bases short, with 3 bases between. CDR1 LNHNV and CDR2 YYDKDF come from the germline V gene (reference sequence). CDR3 in DNA: TGTGCCACCAGCAGAGATGCCTCTGGGGCCAACGTCCTGACTTTC. Its translation is CATSRDASGANVLTF.

The chain has TRBV5-1 and TRBJ2-1; TRBD2 agrees at 9 bases. This CDR3 is 16 amino acids long. Per the germline V gene, CDR1 is SGHRS and CDR2 is YFSETQ. The V and J ends lost 3 bases and 8 bases, in that order; junction bases with no gene match: 12. Here the CDR3 reads CASSSAGTSLRDEQFF. The CDR3 DNA reads TGCGCCAGCAGCTCAGCGGGGACTAGCCTCAGGGATGAGCAGTTCTTC.

This clone was picked up many times. The chain is built from TRBV6-1 and TRBJ1-2, with D perhaps matching TRBD1 (6 bases). The CDR3 length is 13 residues. The germline CDR1 and CDR2 sequences are MNHNS and SASEGT. V lost 10 bases and J 7 bases, leaving 19 bases between the germline ends. DNA for the CDR3: TGTGCCACCGAACGTAGGGGGGTAGGTGGCTACACCTTC. Protein product: CATERRGVGGYTF.

This clone has a single count. Here the CDR3 DNA reads TGTGCCAGCAGTTTAAGGGGCGGTGAGCCGGGAAGGGAGACCCAGTACTTC. Amino acids: CASSLRGGEPGRETQYF. The V gene is TRBV27, the J gene TRBJ2-5; D could derive from TRBD1 or TRBD2 (5 bases each). Germline loops: CDR1 MNHEY, CDR2 SMNVEV (reference sequence). This CDR3 contains 17 residues. Trimming removed 2 bases from V and 5 bases from J, with 21 bases in between.

This chain links TRBV9 with TRBJ2-1; TRBD2 agrees at 8 bases. Unmatched junction bases numbered 5, after V lost 1 base and J lost 5 bases. Germline V gene lookup returns CDR1 SGDLS and CDR2 YYNGEE. The CDR3 loop spans 15 amino acids. For the CDR3, the DNA is TGTGCCAGCAGCGTAATGGCGGGAGGTAACAATGAGCAGTTCTTC. It encodes CASSVMAGGNNEQFF.

The chain uses TRBV5-1 and TRBJ2-1; 11 nucleotides line up with TRBD2. V shed 4 bases and J 14 bases; nucleotides not matched to a gene: 11. The CDR3 has 14 amino acids. Germline CDR1 SGHRS, CDR2 YFSETQ. CDR3 amino acids: CASSAPLAGGPEFF. CDR3 sequence (DNA): TGCGCCAGCAGCGCTCCCTTAGCGGGAGGGCCGGAGTTCTTC.

On this clone itself: The sample has other DNA sequences that encode this CDR3 too. The chain combines TRBV7-2 with TRBJ1-1; 7 bases are shared with TRBD1. V shed 1 base, J shed 8 bases, and the junction held 4 bases outside the gene matches. Germline V gene lookup returns CDR1 SGHTA and CDR2 FQGNSA. This CDR3 spans 13 amino acids. The CDR3 DNA reads as TGTGCCAGCAGCTTAGTGTCGGACAGGGAAGCTTTCTTT. Amino acids: CASSLVSDREAFF.

The chain couples TRBV28 to TRBJ1-2; D might be TRBD1 (5 bases). CDR1 and CDR2 from the germline V gene are MDHEN and SYDVKM. The CDR3 loop spans 17 amino acids. V dropped 0 bases and J dropped 7 bases, with 21 bases sitting between them. The DNA for the CDR3 is TGTGCCAGCAGTTTATGGGGCACAGGCTCGAGTTTGGCTGGCTACACCTTC. Amino acids: CASSLWGTGSSLAGYTF.

This sequence joins TRBV6-6 and TRBJ2-1; D might be TRBD2 (5 bases). This CDR3 has 15 residues. Per germline, CDR1 MNHNY and CDR2 SVGAGI (reference sequence). V was shortened by 5 bases and J by 8 bases, with 19 bases between the two germline ends. The DNA for the CDR3 is TGTGCCAGCAGTGGCCCTAGAGGGATATTCGATGAGCAGTTCTTC. Translation gives CASSGPRGIFDEQFF.

This chain connects TRBV27 to TRBJ2-3, with D possibly TRBD2 on 6 matching bases. This CDR3 is built from 15 residues. With 7 bases removed from V and 5 bases from J, the gap between germline ends came to 19 bases. Germline-derived CDR1 and CDR2 are MNHEY and SMNVEV (reference sequence). Here the CDR3 DNA reads TGTGCCAGCAACCCGGGGGTTCGTTGGGGAGATACGCAGTATTTT. It specifies CASNPGVRWGDTQYF.